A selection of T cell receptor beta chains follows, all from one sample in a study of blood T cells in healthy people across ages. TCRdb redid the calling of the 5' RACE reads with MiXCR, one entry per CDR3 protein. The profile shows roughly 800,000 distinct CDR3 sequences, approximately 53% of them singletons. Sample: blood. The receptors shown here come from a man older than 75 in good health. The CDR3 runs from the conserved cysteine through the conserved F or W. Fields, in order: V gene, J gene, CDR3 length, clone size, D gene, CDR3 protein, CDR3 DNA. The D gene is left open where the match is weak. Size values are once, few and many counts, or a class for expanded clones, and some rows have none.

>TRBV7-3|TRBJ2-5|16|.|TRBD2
CASSPGTSGRTKTQYF
TGTGCCAGCAGCCCCGGGACTAGCGGGAGAACCAAGACCCAGTACTTC
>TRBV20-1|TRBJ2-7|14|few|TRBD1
CSAYTGGLPYEQYF
TGCAGTGCATATACAGGGGGCTTGCCCTACGAGCAGTACTTC
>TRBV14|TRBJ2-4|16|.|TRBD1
CASSPSGRDRGDIQYF
TGTGCCAGCAGCCCCTCCGGCCGGGACAGGGGAGACATTCAGTACTTC
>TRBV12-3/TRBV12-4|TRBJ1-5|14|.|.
CASSLSGGNQPRHF
TGTGCCAGCAGTTTATCGGGAGGGAACCAGCCCCGGCATTTT
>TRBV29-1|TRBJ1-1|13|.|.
CSVEGGGSTEAFF
TGCAGCGTTGAAGGGGGGGGTAGCACTGAAGCTTTCTTT
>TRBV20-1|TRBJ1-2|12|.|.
CSASGGMGGYTF
TGCAGTGCTAGTGGGGGGATGGGCGGCTACACCTTC
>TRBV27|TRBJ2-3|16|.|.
CASSFLTALDTDTQYF
TGTGCCAGCAGTTTCCTTACCGCACTAGACACAGATACGCAGTATTTT
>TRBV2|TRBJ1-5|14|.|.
CASSEAGTGQPQHF
TGTGCCAGCAGTGAAGCCGGGACCGGTCAGCCCCAGCATTTT
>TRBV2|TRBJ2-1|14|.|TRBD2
CASSGGLASHEQFF
TGTGCCAGCAGTGGGGGACTAGCGTCACATGAGCAGTTCTTC
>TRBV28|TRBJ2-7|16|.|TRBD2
CASVGGASGRLGEQYF
TGTGCCAGCGTCGGAGGGGCTAGCGGGAGACTTGGCGAGCAGTACTTC
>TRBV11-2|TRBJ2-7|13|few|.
CASSLATNYEQYF
TGTGCCAGCAGCTTAGCCACTAATTACGAGCAGTACTTC
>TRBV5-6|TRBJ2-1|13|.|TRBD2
CASRGLAEGEQFF
TGTGCCAGCCGGGGACTAGCGGAAGGGGAGCAGTTCTTC
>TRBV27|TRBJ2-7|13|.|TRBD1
CASSLGQHYEQYF
TGTGCCAGCAGTTTGGGACAGCACTACGAGCAGTACTTC
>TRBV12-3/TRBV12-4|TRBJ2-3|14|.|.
CASSFSRVTDTQYF
TGTGCCAGCAGTTTCAGCAGGGTAACAGATACGCAGTATTTT
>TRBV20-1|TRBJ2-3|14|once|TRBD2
CSARSGMGTDTQYF
TGCAGTGCTCGCAGCGGGATGGGCACAGATACGCAGTATTTT
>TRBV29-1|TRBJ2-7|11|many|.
CSVVGSYEQYF
TGCAGCGTTGTGGGATCCTACGAGCAGTACTTC
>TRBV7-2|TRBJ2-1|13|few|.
CASSHGLNNEQFF
TGTGCCAGCAGTCACGGCCTTAACAATGAGCAGTTCTTC
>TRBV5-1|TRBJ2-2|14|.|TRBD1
CASSPGQGAGELFF
TGCGCCAGCAGCCCGGGACAGGGGGCCGGGGAGCTGTTTTTT
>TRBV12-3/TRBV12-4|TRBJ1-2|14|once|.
CASSLRNRVKGYTF
TGTGCCAGCAGTTTAAGAAACAGGGTGAAAGGCTACACCTTC
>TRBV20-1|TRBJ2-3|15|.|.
CSATSGGSSTDTQYF
TGCAGTGCTACCTCGGGGGGCAGTTCCACAGATACGCAGTATTTT
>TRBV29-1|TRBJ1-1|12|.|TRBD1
CSAGTGDTEAFF
TGCAGCGCCGGGACAGGGGATACTGAAGCTTTCTTT
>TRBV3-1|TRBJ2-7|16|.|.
CASSQEREESAYEQYF
TGTGCCAGCAGCCAAGAACGGGAAGAGTCAGCCTACGAGCAGTACTTC
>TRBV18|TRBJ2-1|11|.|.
CASSHNNEQFF
TGTGCCAGCTCACACAACAATGAGCAGTTCTTC
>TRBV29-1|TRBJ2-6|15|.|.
CSVELVGSGANVLTF
TGCAGCGTTGAATTGGTGGGCTCTGGGGCCAACGTCCTGACTTTC
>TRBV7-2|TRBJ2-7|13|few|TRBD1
CASSSDRGLEQYF
TGTGCCAGCAGCTCCGACAGGGGGCTCGAGCAGTACTTC
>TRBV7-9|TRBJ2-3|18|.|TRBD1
CASSVEGQGRIFADTQYF
TGTGCCAGCAGCGTCGAGGGACAGGGTCGAATTTTTGCAGATACGCAGTATTTT
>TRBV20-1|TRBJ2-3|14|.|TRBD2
CSAPGTSGTDTQYF
TGCAGTGCTCCCGGGACTAGCGGCACAGATACGCAGTATTTT
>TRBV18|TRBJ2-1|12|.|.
CASSNLLDEQFF
TGTGCCAGCTCGAACCTACTAGACGAGCAGTTCTTC